This T cell receptor beta chain was obtained from a study of T cell changes during pregnancy in multiple sclerosis. Method: immunoSEQ multiplex PCR; TCRdb's copy keeps in-frame clones and lacks some. The table lists some 27,000 clones, 70% to 90% of them singletons. The sequence derives from a female donor with multiple sclerosis, enrolled in a pregnancy study. Sequenced here: CD8+ T cells from peripheral blood mononuclear cells, sampled before pregnancy.

The CDR3 region has the DNA TGCGCCAGCAGCCAAGCGCGGGGGTCTAGCACAGATACGCAGTATTTT. This gives the protein CASSQARGSSTDTQYF. The V gene is TRBV4-1, the J gene TRBJ2-3, with TRBD2 matching over 7 bases. CDR3 size: 16 residues. Germline V gene sequence: CDR1 MGHRA, CDR2 YSYEKL. The junction had 4 bases not matched to a gene; V was cut back by 1 base and J by 0 bases.